A selection of T cell receptor beta chains follows, all from one sample in a study of cytomegalovirus exposure and HLA in healthy donors. The data were produced by immunoSEQ multiplex PCR, yet TCRdb's version contains in-frame clones alone and is incomplete. The table has tens of thousands of clones, nearly 70% seen once. The sequenced material came from PBMCs. The source of these receptors is a man over 45 in good health and CMV-seronegative. Each CDR3 is given with its conserved first and last residue. Fields, in order: V gene, clone size, D gene, J gene, CDR3 DNA, CDR3 protein. A D gene is named only where the DNA matches it firmly. Some rows have no size entry. The others give once, few or many, or a class for an expanded clone.

>TRBV10-3|-|TRBD1|TRBJ1-2
TGTGCCACCCGAACAACAACAGGGGGGGACTATGGCTACACCTTC
CATRTTTGGDYGYTF
>TRBV4-2|once|TRBD1|TRBJ2-7
TGTGCCAGCAGCCAAGAGGGGACAGGTACCTACGAGCAGTACTTC
CASSQEGTGTYEQYF
>TRBV7-2|once|-|TRBJ2-5
TGTGCCAGCAGCACCGGGACTTCAATATGGGGCCAGTACTTC
CASSTGTSIWGQYF
>TRBV13|-|-|TRBJ2-5
TGTGCCAGCAGCTTAGACGGGGGGCGGGAGACCCAGTACTTC
CASSLDGGRETQYF
>TRBV19|once|TRBD1|TRBJ1-1
TGTGCCAGTAGTACGACAGGGGGCGCGAGTACTGAAGCTTTCTTT
CASSTTGGASTEAFF
>TRBV9|-|TRBD2|TRBJ2-5
TGTGCCAGCAGCGTAGGTGGGACTAGCGAGACCCAGTACTTC
CASSVGGTSETQYF
>TRBV7-8|-|TRBD1|TRBJ1-6
TGTGCCAGCAGCTCGGACAGGGGTTTGGGGAATTCACCCCTCCACTTT
CASSSDRGLGNSPLHF
>TRBV7-8|once|-|TRBJ1-5
TGTGCCAGCAGCTTAGGGGGCCCTTGGGGTAACCAGCCCCAGCATTTT
CASSLGGPWGNQPQHF
>TRBV29-1|-|-|TRBJ2-2
TGCAGCGTTGAAATGGGCAGTTTCACCGGGGAGCTGTTTTTT
CSVEMGSFTGELFF
>TRBV4-3|-|-|TRBJ1-5
TGCGCCAGCAGCCTGAGTTTGGGAGGGCGCGGTAGCAATCAGCCCCAGCATTTT
CASSLSLGGRGSNQPQHF
>TRBV10-3|-|TRBD2|TRBJ2-5
TGTGCCATCAGTGAACACAGCGGGGGTGAAGAGACCCAGTACTTC
CAISEHSGGEETQYF
>TRBV5-1|-|TRBD1|TRBJ1-4
TGCGCCAGCAGATCCGGGACAGGCGAAGAAAAACTGTTTTTT
CASRSGTGEEKLFF
>TRBV9|-|-|TRBJ1-1
TGTGCCAGCAGCGCCGTGACTGAAGCTTTCTTT
CASSAVTEAFF
>TRBV10-3|once|TRBD1|TRBJ1-6
TGTGCCATTCAGGACAGGGATGGCAATTCACCCCTCCACTTT
CAIQDRDGNSPLHF
>TRBV6-6|-|-|TRBJ2-5
TGTGCCAGCGCCCTCCCATCGGGTTTCCAGTACTTC
CASALPSGFQYF
>TRBV18|-|-|TRBJ1-2
TGTGCCAGCTCACCGCAGAGGGATCCAGCTAACTATGGCTACACCTTC
CASSPQRDPANYGYTF
>TRBV5-1|-|-|TRBJ1-4
TGCGCCAGCAGATTAGAGAGTGCGGATGAAAAACTGTTTTTT
CASRLESADEKLFF
>TRBV29-1|-|TRBD2|TRBJ2-2
TGCAGCGGGGGGGGTACCGGGGAGCTGTTTTTT
CSGGGTGELFF
>TRBV5-6|few|TRBD1|TRBJ2-3
TGTGCCAGCAGATTGGCCCTCGGACAGGGGGCTTCAGATACGCAGTATTTT
CASRLALGQGASDTQYF
>TRBV11-3|-|-|TRBJ2-1
TGTGCCAGCAGCCCCCTGTCAGGGGGGCATGAGCAGTTCTTC
CASSPLSGGHEQFF
>TRBV2|few|TRBD2|TRBJ2-5
TGTGCCAGCGGGGGGGTTTTGGAGACCCAGTACTTC
CASGGVLETQYF
>TRBV7-3|-|-|TRBJ2-5
TGTGCCAGCAGCTTTTTGGGAGGGACCCAGTACTTC
CASSFLGGTQYF
>TRBV2|-|TRBD1|TRBJ1-3
TGTGCCAGCAATCCCGGGACAGGGGGAAACACCATATATTTT
CASNPGTGGNTIYF
>TRBV9|-|TRBD1|TRBJ1-2
TGTGCCAGCAGCAAGGGACAGGGGCTCAATAACTATGGCTACACCTTC
CASSKGQGLNNYGYTF
>TRBV30|-|-|TRBJ2-5
TGTGCCTGGAGTGAGTTCCGGGGAGCGGAGACCCAGTACTTC
CAWSEFRGAETQYF
>TRBV4-1|-|TRBD1|TRBJ1-1
TGCGCCAGCAGCCATCCCCGGACAGGGGGAGGTAACACTGAAGCTTTCTTT
CASSHPRTGGGNTEAFF
>TRBV11-3|-|-|TRBJ2-3
TGTGCCAGCAGCTTAAATGGGTGGGAGATTAGCACAGATACGCAGTATTTT
CASSLNGWEISTDTQYF
>TRBV15|-|-|TRBJ2-4
TGTGCCACCTCTACTCCGGGGGCCAAAAACATTCAGTACTTC
CATSTPGAKNIQYF
>TRBV2|few|-|TRBJ2-3
TGTGCCAGCAGTGTAGGGGGAGGGGTCACAGATACGCAGTATTTT
CASSVGGGVTDTQYF
>TRBV5-4|-|TRBD2|TRBJ2-1
TGTGCCAGCAGCTTGGAAGCTAGCGGGAGTACCGATGAGCAGTTCTTC
CASSLEASGSTDEQFF
>TRBV28|-|TRBD1|TRBJ1-5
TGTGCCAGCAGGAGACAGGGGGGACTGTGGTTGAGCAATCAGCCCCAGCATTTT
CASRRQGGLWLSNQPQHF
>TRBV30|few|-|TRBJ1-5
TGTGCCTGGAACTCCGGACAGCTAGAGGGTCAGCCCCAGCATTTT
CAWNSGQLEGQPQHF
>TRBV9|-|TRBD1|TRBJ2-3
TGTGCCAGCAGCGTAGGGACAGGGGGCACAGATACGCAGTATTTT
CASSVGTGGTDTQYF
>TRBV10-3|-|TRBD1|TRBJ2-2
TGTGCCATCAGTGAGTTACAGGGGGCAGTCACCGGGGAGCTGTTTTTT
CAISELQGAVTGELFF
>TRBV19|-|TRBD1|TRBJ2-1
TGTGCCAGTAGCCTCAACAGGGGGCTCGATGAGCAGTTCTTC
CASSLNRGLDEQFF
>TRBV6-1|-|TRBD1|TRBJ1-1
TGTGCCAGCAGTGCAAAACAGGGGTTGAACACTGAAGCTTTCTTT
CASSAKQGLNTEAFF
>TRBV11-1|-|TRBD1|TRBJ2-2
TGTGCCAGCAGGAGGACAGGGGGCTTCGGGGAGCTGTTTTTT
CASRRTGGFGELFF
>TRBV29-1|once|TRBD2|TRBJ2-1
TGCAGCGTTGAACTAGCGGGGTACAATGAGCAGTTCTTC
CSVELAGYNEQFF
>TRBV7-2|-|TRBD2|TRBJ2-2
TGTGCCAGCAGCCCCGGGGGGGGTCGTGGCGGGGAGCTGTTTTTT
CASSPGGGRGGELFF
>TRBV18|-|TRBD2|TRBJ2-1
TGTGCCAGCTCATTGGGACTAGCGGGGGACAATGAGCAGTTCTTC
CASSLGLAGDNEQFF
>TRBV18|-|-|TRBJ2-3
TGTGCCAGCTCACCTTTTGAGGGAAGCACAGATACGCAGTATTTT
CASSPFEGSTDTQYF
>TRBV5-6|-|-|TRBJ1-2
TGTGCCAGCAGCTTGGTGGGGGGGGCAGAGTATGGCTACACCTTC
CASSLVGGAEYGYTF
>TRBV7-8|-|TRBD1|TRBJ1-5
TGTGCCAGCAGAACAGGGGGGAGCAATCAGCCCCAGCATTTT
CASRTGGSNQPQHF
>TRBV7-9|-|-|TRBJ1-4
TGTGCCAGCAGCTTAGGGAAGGCGGGCGAAAAACTGTTTTTT
CASSLGKAGEKLFF
>TRBV4-2|-|-|TRBJ2-7
TGTGCCAGCAGCCAAGGTGTCGGGGGCTCCTACGAGCAGTACTTC
CASSQGVGGSYEQYF
>TRBV5-1|-|-|TRBJ1-2
TGCGCCAGCAGCTTGGAGGGGCAGGGCTTCAATGGCTACACCTTC
CASSLEGQGFNGYTF
>TRBV10-3|-|-|TRBJ2-1
TGTGCCACCCTAGAGGGTAACTACAATGAGCAGTTCTTC
CATLEGNYNEQFF
>TRBV27|few|TRBD1|TRBJ1-2
TGTGCCAGCAGTTCCAGACAGGGCTCTTACTATGGCTACACCTTC
CASSSRQGSYYGYTF
>TRBV9|-|TRBD2|TRBJ2-3
TGTGCCAGCAGCGTACCGGTGGCTAGCGGGGGGCCAAGCACAGATACGCAGTATTTT
CASSVPVASGGPSTDTQYF
>TRBV19|-|-|TRBJ2-4
TGTGCCAGTAGTGAGGAAGCGCTAGCCAAAAACATTCAGTACTTC
CASSEEALAKNIQYF
>TRBV27|-|TRBD1|TRBJ1-4
TGTGCCACCGCCCGGGACAGAAGGGGAAAACTGTTTTTT
CATARDRRGKLFF
>TRBV4-2|once|-|TRBJ2-2
TGTGCCAGCAGCCAAGATCGAAGCTCAAACACCGGGGAGCTGTTTTTT
CASSQDRSSNTGELFF